Described below is a single TCR beta chain sequence and its context. These data come from a study of blood T cell repertoires in COVID-19. Study-level information: Sample material is recorded as cDNA or gDNA derived from T cells, B-cell-depleted T cells, or PBMCs.

Clinical history reported by participants formed the basis on which cohorts were assigned. Original methodology: Researchers report that nucleated cell counts were estimated from reference gene primer amplification. Sequencing was performed with immunoSEQ multiplex PCR; in TCRdb, only in-frame clones are kept and a portion is missing. For V, J and clone size, that table is used; D and trimming come from the DNA. Seen here are a few hundred thousand clones, 75% to 90% observed once, and the top ten hold less than 2.5%. The sequence was collected from a man aged 30 to 45 who had recovered from COVID-19. What was sequenced was PBMCs or T cells enriched from blood (not recorded which).

The CDR3 here is CASSIEDRAGNTIYF. The DNA for the CDR3 is TGTGCCAGTAGTATCGAGGACAGGGCTGGAAACACCATATATTTT. The genes are TRBV19 and TRBJ1-3; 8 bases align to TRBD1. Germline CDR1 is LNHDA and CDR2 is SQIVND (reference sequence). The CDR3 is made up of 15 amino acids. The ends lost 3 bases at V and 2 bases at J; junction bases unmatched: 3.